The 12 T cell receptor beta chains listed next were all sequenced from one sample in a study of vaccination effects on CD4 cells after COVID-19. The repertoire was sequenced with immunoSEQ multiplex PCR; TCRdb's copy has only in-frame clones and lacks some. The sample has 63,000 or so clones, 73% seen once; the top ten hold less than 5.5%. Antigen-specific CD4+ T cells were first expanded with viral peptide pools by the ViraFEST assay and only then sequenced. Investigators separated out CD4+ T cells once 9 to 11 days of culture had passed. This individual contracted SARS-CoV-2 between March and December 2020, as verified by PCR. These receptors' targets are unknown. The starting material was CD4+ T cells from PBMCs cultured with HIV peptides, obtained before COVID-19 vaccination. Indicated subset: HIV-1 Nef peptide pool negative control/reference culture. The receptors come from a human donor who had a prior SARS-CoV-2 infection.

The rearrangement joins TRBV20-1 to TRBJ1-6, with D perhaps TRBD1 (6 bases). Trimming took off 3 bases at V and 8 bases at J, with 14 bases between the two ends. CDR3 size: 14 residues. CDR1 DFQATT and CDR2 SNEGSKA come from the germline V gene (reference sequence). CDR3 bases: TGCAGTGCTAGTTTAAGGGGGACCCATTCACCCCTCCACTTT. Its protein is CSASLRGTHSPLHF.

This clone was detected a few times. The V call is TRBV6-5, the J call TRBJ2-7; TRBD1 matches at 9 bases. Germline CDR1 MNHEY, CDR2 SVGAGI. V was pared by 6 bases and J by 3 bases, with 6 bases of the junction left unmatched. This CDR3 has 14 amino acids. CDR3 coding DNA: TGTGCCAGCAGGGATACAGGGGGCATCTACGAGCAGTACTTC. Its translation is CASRDTGGIYEQYF.

The chain couples TRBV21-1 to TRBJ2-7; TRBD1 is the table's D call and was not checked against the DNA. TRBV21-1 constitutes a pseudogene. This CDR3 comprises 14 residues. The CDR3 DNA sequence: TGTGCCAGCAGCTTTTTAAGGGGCGGCCACGAGCAGTACTTC. Translated, it gives CASSFLRGGHEQYF.

In this sample, this clone turned up a few times. V is TRBV5-1 and J is TRBJ1-1; possibly TRBD1 for D (6 bases). CDR3 length equals 13 residues. The germline V gene encodes CDR1 SGHRS and CDR2 YFSETQ. V gave up 0 bases and J gave up 4 bases, with 7 bases separating them. CDR3 nucleotides: TGCGCCAGCAGCTTGGTCAGGGGCACTGAAGCTTTCTTT. Protein sequence: CASSLVRGTEAFF.

This chain joins TRBV19 and TRBJ1-5; TRBD1 is a possible D gene (6 bases). Germline V gene sequence: CDR1 LNHDA, CDR2 SQIVND (reference sequence). Trimming took off 5 bases at V and 7 bases at J, with 18 bases between the two ends. This CDR3 is 15 amino acids long. The CDR3 protein is CASSPTLGGGQPQHF. Written as DNA, the CDR3 is TGTGCCAGTAGTCCCACCCTGGGGGGCGGGCAGCCCCAGCATTTT.

This chain joins TRBV10-3 and TRBJ1-2; D is unclear. This CDR3 is built from 12 residues. Germline CDR1 reads ENHRY; CDR2 reads SYGVKD. The V end lost 2 bases, the J end lost 14 bases, and 15 bases lay between the germline ends. In DNA form, the CDR3 reads TGTGCCATCAGTGAGCTTTATAGCTTCCCTACCTTC. Translating it yields CAISELYSFPTF.

V gene TRBV10-3 combines with J gene TRBJ2-7; maybe TRBD2 (7 bases). CDR1 ENHRY and CDR2 SYGVKD come from the germline V gene. The CDR3 loop spans 15 amino acids. V lost 4 bases to trimming and J lost 1 base, with 14 bases between them. The CDR3 sequence is CAISAGGGRSYEQYF. The CDR3 coding sequence is TGTGCCATCAGTGCTGGCGGGGGCCGGTCCTACGAGCAGTACTTC.

This sequence joins TRBV19 and TRBJ2-7, with no clear D. The V gene lost 3 bases and the J gene lost 0 bases, with 18 bases spanning the gap. CDR3 length: 17 amino acids. CDR1 and CDR2 (germline): LNHDA, SQIVND (reference sequence). CDR3 sequence reads: CASSMVVGTTSSYEQYF. DNA of the CDR3: TGTGCCAGTAGTATGGTTGTAGGTACAACGAGCTCCTACGAGCAGTACTTC.

The rearrangement uses TRBV19 and TRBJ1-1; 9 bases align to TRBD1. Germline-derived CDR1 and CDR2 are LNHDA and SQIVND (reference sequence). V was clipped by 5 bases and J by 1 base; unmatched bases: 5. The CDR3 runs to 15 residues. The CDR3: CASSAWDRENTEAFF. CDR3 bases: TGTGCCAGTAGTGCATGGGACAGGGAGAACACTGAAGCTTTCTTT. The whole variable domain, remainder taken from reference TRBV19 and TRBJ1-1, is DGGITQSPKYLFRKEGQNVTLSCEQNLNHDAMYWYRQDPGQGLRLIYYSQIVNDFQKGDIAEGYSVSREKKESFPLTVTSAQKNPTAFYLCASSAWDRENTEAFFGQGTRLTVV.

The rearrangement uses TRBV30 and TRBJ1-5, with 7 bases aligning to TRBD1. Germline V gives CDR1 GTSNPN, CDR2 SVGIG (reference sequence). This CDR3 is 15 amino acids long. V trimming: 2 bases; J trimming: 1 base; junction bases outside the gene matches: 5. CDR3 region: CAWSSDRASNQPQHF. CDR3 sequence (DNA): TGTGCCTGGAGTTCCGACAGGGCCAGCAATCAGCCCCAGCATTTT.

The chain couples TRBV29-1 to TRBJ2-7; D may be TRBD2 (6 bases). This CDR3 contains 12 residues. Looked up from germline, CDR1 is SQVTM and CDR2 is ANQGSEA. Trimming stripped 4 bases from V and 3 bases from J, with 10 bases between. The CDR3 reads CSVGRGYYEQYF. The CDR3 nucleotides read TGCAGCGTTGGGCGGGGTTACTACGAGCAGTACTTC.

This clone was seen only a few times. The J gene is TRBJ1-3, the V gene TRBV7-2; weak D call: TRBD1 (5 bases). CDR3 length: 15 amino acids. Germline V CDR1 and CDR2: SGHTA, FQGNSA. V lost 5 bases and J lost 2, with 13 bases in between. CDR3 nucleotides: TGTGCCAGCAGCCGGGCAGGGTACACTGGAAACACCATATATTTT. It encodes CASSRAGYTGNTIYF. Variable domain in full (rest from reference TRBV7-2 and TRBJ1-3): GAGVSQSPSNKVTEKGKDVELRCDPISGHTALYWYRQSLGQGLEFLIYFQGNSAPDKSGLPSDRFSAERTGGSVSTLTIQRTQQEDSAVYLCASSRAGYTGNTIYFGEGSWLTVV.